The 21 T cell receptor beta chains below come from one sample, sequenced in a study of CD8 T cells in Susac syndrome. Random hexamers served to reverse transcribe roughly 0.45 to 1 ug RNA. Each CDR3 protein gets one entry after TCRdb re-called the immunoSEQ multiplex PCR reads with MiXCR. The table records about 200,000 distinct CDR3 sequences, 90% to 95% of them present only once. The sequenced material came from CD4+ T cells from PBMCs. These receptors all come from a human donor in good health.

This clonotype was counted once. The CDR3 sequence: CASSRTKQGLYEQYF. The CDR3 nucleotides read TGTGCCAGCAGCCGTACTAAACAGGGCCTCTACGAGCAGTACTTC. This chain connects TRBV5-4 to TRBJ2-7; D is perhaps TRBD1 (6 bases). The length of the CDR3 is 15 residues. CDR1 SGHNT and CDR2 YYREEE come from the germline V gene (reference sequence). V was pared by 4 bases and J by 3 bases, with 17 bases between.

This sequence joins TRBV5-1 and TRBJ1-4, with a weak D call TRBD1 (5 bases). Trimming stripped 4 bases from V and 7 bases from J, with 14 bases between. The germline gives CDR1 SGHRS, CDR2 YFSETQ. This CDR3 comprises 14 residues. The CDR3 bases are TGCGCCAGCAGCGCCGGGGCGGCCCGTGAAAAACTGTTTTTT. Its protein is CASSAGAAREKLFF.

This chain connects TRBV20-1 to TRBJ2-7; perhaps D is TRBD1 or TRBD2 (5 bases each). V was trimmed by 1 base and J by 1 base, leaving 14 bases between them. Germline assignment: CDR1 DFQATT and CDR2 SNEGSKA (reference sequence). The CDR3 length is 15 residues. The CDR3 protein is CSARGEGQVSYEQYF. CDR3 bases: TGCAGTGCTAGAGGCGAGGGGCAGGTATCCTACGAGCAGTACTTC.

The chain recombines TRBV3-1 with TRBJ1-4; D is unclear. Trimming cost V 6 bases and J 5 bases, with 7 bases left between them. CDR1 LGHDT and CDR2 YNNKEL come from the germline V gene (reference sequence). The CDR3 has 12 amino acids. CDR3 bases: TGTGCCAGCAGACAGATAAATGAAAAACTGTTTTTT. Its protein is CASRQINEKLFF.

This chain uses TRBV29-1 with TRBJ1-1; D not certain. V shed 0 bases and J shed 10 bases, with 3 bases lying between them. CDR1 SQVTM and CDR2 ANQGSEA come from the germline V gene. The CDR3 sequence is 9 residues long. The DNA of the CDR3 is TGCAGCGTTGAAGAAGGAGCTTTCTTT. Translation: CSVEEGAFF.

The rearrangement links TRBV6-1 to TRBJ2-1; 11 positions match TRBD1. The CDR3 is 15 residues long. The J segment lost 7 bases and the V segment lost 5 bases, leaving 7 bases of the junction unmatched. CDR1 and CDR2 from the germline V gene are MNHNS and SASEGT. CDR3 DNA: TGTGCCAGCAGTAGGGGACAGGGGGTGCGGAATGAGCAGTTCTTC. It encodes CASSRGQGVRNEQFF.

The chain couples TRBV12-3 or TRBV12-4 to TRBJ1-5; 8 bases agree with TRBD1. The CDR3 consists of 15 residues. Trimming removed 5 bases from V and 7 bases from J; junction bases left unmatched: 10. The CDR3 spells CASSRGQGGVQPQHF. The CDR3 bases are TGTGCCAGCAGTCGAGGACAGGGCGGCGTGCAGCCCCAGCATTTT.

The chain combines TRBV29-1 with TRBJ1-1; 8 bases fit TRBD1. The length of the CDR3 is 12 residues. Losses at the gene ends were 8 bases for V and 6 bases for J; bases not matched to a gene: 8. Germline lookup yields CDR1 SQVTM and CDR2 ANQGSEA. The CDR3: CSTTGGAAEAFF. The DNA for the CDR3 is TGCAGCACCACAGGGGGGGCGGCTGAAGCTTTCTTT.

The chain has TRBV20-1 and TRBJ1-5; 10 bases agree with TRBD1. CDR3 length: 16 amino acids. Unmatched junction bases numbered 5, after V lost 0 bases and J lost 3 bases. Per germline, CDR1 DFQATT and CDR2 SNEGSKA (reference sequence). CDR3 sequence: CSARDAGTGANQPQHF. In nucleotides, the CDR3 is TGCAGTGCTAGAGATGCCGGGACAGGGGCCAATCAGCCCCAGCATTTT.

V and J are TRBV3-1 and TRBJ1-5; 7 nucleotides line up with TRBD1. CDR3 length equals 18 residues. Germline loops: CDR1 LGHDT, CDR2 YNNKEL (reference sequence). J lost 2 bases, V lost 2 bases, and 12 bases had no gene match. This chain's CDR3 is CASSQTPTGLWGNQPQHF. CDR3 in DNA: TGTGCCAGCAGCCAAACCCCGACAGGGCTCTGGGGCAATCAGCCCCAGCATTTT.

The chain couples TRBV9 to TRBJ2-3; perhaps TRBD2 as D (5 bases). V gave up 3 bases and J gave up 4 bases, with 15 bases separating them. Germline CDR1 SGDLS, CDR2 YYNGEE. There are 15 residues in the CDR3. Here the CDR3 reads CASSGTVGRADTQYF. The CDR3 region has the DNA TGTGCCAGCAGCGGGACGGTAGGGCGGGCAGATACGCAGTATTTT.

The V call is TRBV5-4, the J call TRBJ1-1; 9 positions match TRBD1. After removal of 7 bases from V and 1 base from J, the junction contained 5 bases not matched to a gene. The CDR3 spans 14 residues. The germline V gene has CDR1 SGHNT and CDR2 YYREEE (reference sequence). This CDR3 is CASYRGLGNTEAFF. The CDR3 nucleotides are TGTGCCAGCTACAGGGGGCTGGGGAACACTGAAGCTTTCTTT.

The chain is built from TRBV20-1 and TRBJ1-5, with D unresolved. Trimming took 0 bases from V and 10 from J, leaving 13 bases between them. Germline CDR1 DFQATT, CDR2 SNEGSKA (reference sequence). This CDR3 region has 13 residues. CDR3 in DNA: TGCAGTGCTAGAGAGTCGGGGATTGACCCCCAGCATTTT. It codes for CSARESGIDPQHF.

J is TRBJ2-3 and V is TRBV4-1, with unresolved D. Germline V gives CDR1 MGHRA, CDR2 YSYEKL. The V and J ends lost 1 base and 9 bases respectively, with 11 bases between them. This CDR3 region has 13 residues. The CDR3, as DNA: TGCGCCAGCAGCCAAGGGGGAACACCAACGCAGTATTTT. Its protein is CASSQGGTPTQYF.

CDR3 coding DNA: TGTGCCAGCCGGGACAGGGTGAACACCGGGGAGCTGTTTTTT. Translated, it gives CASRDRVNTGELFF. The V and J genes are TRBV6-5 and TRBJ2-2; 9 bases line up with TRBD1. The CDR3 runs to 14 residues. V lost 8 bases and J lost 1; bases outside the gene matches: 2. Germline CDR1 MNHEY, CDR2 SVGAGI.

This clonotype was detected once. The chain's CDR3 is CATRDASTDTQYF. The CDR3 DNA is TGTGCCACCAGGGATGCTAGCACAGATACGCAGTATTTT. This sequence joins TRBV24-1 and TRBJ2-3; D is undetermined. The germline V and J ends were trimmed by 7 bases and 0 bases, with 7 bases remaining between them. The CDR3 is 13 amino acids. Germline V lookup: CDR1 KGHDR, CDR2 SFDVKD.

This chain links TRBV6-5 with TRBJ2-4; D unresolved. V lost 5 bases and J lost 0, with 11 bases in between. CDR1 is MNHEY and CDR2 is SVGAGI in the germline V gene. The length of the CDR3 is 15 residues. CDR3 bases: TGTGCCAGCAGTAAACATGTCACAGCCAAAAACATTCAGTACTTC. It codes for CASSKHVTAKNIQYF.

The chain couples TRBV12-3 or TRBV12-4 to TRBJ1-2; D is unclear. V was clipped by 6 bases and J by 8 bases, with 13 bases between them. The CDR3 length is 12 residues. The DNA for the CDR3 is TGTGCCAGCAGCGTTCGTGAGGGCGGCTACACCTTC. Encoded protein: CASSVREGGYTF.

The chain links TRBV30 to TRBJ2-3; a weak D match, TRBD1 (5 bases). V dropped 2 bases and J dropped 4 bases, with 7 bases sitting between them. The CDR3 loop spans 12 amino acids. Per germline, CDR1 GTSNPN and CDR2 SVGIG (reference sequence). CDR3 DNA sequence: TGTGCCTGGAGTCCACAGGCAGATACGCAGTATTTT. The encoded protein is CAWSPQADTQYF. Filled out from reference TRBV30 and TRBJ2-3, the complete variable domain reads SQTIHQWPATLVQPVGSPLSLECTVEGTSNPNLYWYRQAAGRGLQLLFYSVGIGQISSEVPQNLSASRPQDRQFILSSKKLLLSDSGFYLCAWSPQADTQYFGPGTRLTVL.

The chain uses TRBV25-1 and TRBJ1-5, with 7 positions matching TRBD1. This CDR3 has 16 residues. The V segment lost 4 bases and the J segment 3 bases; nucleotides outside the gene matches: 9. CDR1 and CDR2 from the germline V gene are MGHDK and SYGVNS. CDR3 DNA sequence: TGTGCCAGCAGTGCCGCCGGGACAGCCATCAATCAGCCCCAGCATTTT. It encodes CASSAAGTAINQPQHF.

The rearrangement joins TRBV7-2 to TRBJ1-5; the match to TRBD1 covers 8 bases. V shed 4 bases and J 4 bases; nucleotides not matched to a gene: 6. Germline V CDR1 and CDR2: SGHTA, FQGNSA. The CDR3 contains 15 residues. Here the CDR3 reads CASSSGQALNQPQHF. In nucleotides, the CDR3 is TGTGCCAGCAGCTCGGGACAGGCCTTGAATCAGCCCCAGCATTTT.